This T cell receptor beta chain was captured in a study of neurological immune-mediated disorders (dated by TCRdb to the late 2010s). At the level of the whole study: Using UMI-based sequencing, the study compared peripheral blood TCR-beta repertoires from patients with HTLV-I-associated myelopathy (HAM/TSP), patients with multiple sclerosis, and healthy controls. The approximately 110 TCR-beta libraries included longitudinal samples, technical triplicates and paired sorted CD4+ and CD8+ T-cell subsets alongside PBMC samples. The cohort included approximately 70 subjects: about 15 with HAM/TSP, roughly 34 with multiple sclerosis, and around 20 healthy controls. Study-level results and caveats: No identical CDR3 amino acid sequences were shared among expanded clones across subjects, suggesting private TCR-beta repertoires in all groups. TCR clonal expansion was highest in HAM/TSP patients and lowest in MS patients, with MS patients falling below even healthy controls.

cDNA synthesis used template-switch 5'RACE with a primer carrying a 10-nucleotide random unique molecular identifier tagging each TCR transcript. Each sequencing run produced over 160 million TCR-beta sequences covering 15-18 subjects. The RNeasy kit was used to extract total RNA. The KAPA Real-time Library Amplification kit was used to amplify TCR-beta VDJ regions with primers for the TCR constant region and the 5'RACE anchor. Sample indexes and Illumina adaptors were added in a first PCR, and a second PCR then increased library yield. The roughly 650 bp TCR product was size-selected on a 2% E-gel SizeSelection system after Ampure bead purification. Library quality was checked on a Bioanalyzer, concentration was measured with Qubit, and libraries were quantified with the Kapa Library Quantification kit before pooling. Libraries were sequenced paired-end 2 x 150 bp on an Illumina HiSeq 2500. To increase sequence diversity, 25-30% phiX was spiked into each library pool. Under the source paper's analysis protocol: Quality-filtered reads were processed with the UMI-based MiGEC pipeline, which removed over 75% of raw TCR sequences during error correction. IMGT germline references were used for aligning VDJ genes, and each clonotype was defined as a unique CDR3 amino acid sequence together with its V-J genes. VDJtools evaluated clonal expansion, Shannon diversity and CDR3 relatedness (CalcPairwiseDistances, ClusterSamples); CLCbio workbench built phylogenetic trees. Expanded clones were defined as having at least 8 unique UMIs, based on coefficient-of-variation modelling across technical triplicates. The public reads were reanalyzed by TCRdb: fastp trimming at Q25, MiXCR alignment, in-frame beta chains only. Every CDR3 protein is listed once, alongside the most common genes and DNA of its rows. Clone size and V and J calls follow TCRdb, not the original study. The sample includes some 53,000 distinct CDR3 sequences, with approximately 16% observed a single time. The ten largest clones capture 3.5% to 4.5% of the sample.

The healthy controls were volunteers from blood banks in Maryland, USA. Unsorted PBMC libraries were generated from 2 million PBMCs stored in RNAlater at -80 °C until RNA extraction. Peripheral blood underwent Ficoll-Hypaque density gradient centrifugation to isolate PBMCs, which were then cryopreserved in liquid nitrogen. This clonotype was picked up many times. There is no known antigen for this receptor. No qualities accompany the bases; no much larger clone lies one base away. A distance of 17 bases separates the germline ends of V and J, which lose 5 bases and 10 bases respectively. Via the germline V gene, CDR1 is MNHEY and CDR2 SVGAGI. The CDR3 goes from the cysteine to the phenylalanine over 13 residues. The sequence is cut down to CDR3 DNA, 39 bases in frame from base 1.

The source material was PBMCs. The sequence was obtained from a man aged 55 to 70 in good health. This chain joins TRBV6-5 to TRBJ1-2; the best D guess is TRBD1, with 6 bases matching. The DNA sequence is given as TGTGCCAGCAGTAACAATCAGGGGTCCATCTACACCTTC. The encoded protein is CASSNNQGSIYTF.